A single T cell receptor (beta chain) is shown here with its context. The treatment is: 15 to 20 received Ad26.COV2.S at low or high dose, single or two shots; about 5 received placebo; per-sample allocation not given. Each sample was drawn 63 days after the first injection (of vaccine or placebo). Germline-derived CDR1 and CDR2 are MNHEY and SVGEGT. The CDR3 loop spans 17 amino acids. The V and J ends lost 0 bases and 3 bases respectively, with 15 bases between them. This sample is part of a study of Ad26.COV2.S vaccination and SARS-CoV-2 variants. The assay was immunoSEQ multiplex PCR, and TCRdb's table has in-frame clones only and misses some. Of about 420,000 clones in the sample, roughly 90% are singletons; the top ten hold 3.6%.

This chain links TRBV6-2 or TRBV6-3 with TRBJ1-5; D may be TRBD1 (5 bases). This TCR came from a person aged 18-65 years who received the Ad26.COV2.S COVID-19 vaccine or a placebo. The sequences come from peripheral blood, collected in a trial of Ad26.COV2.S vaccine versus placebo. CDR3 nucleotides: TGTGCCAGCAGTTACTCCCAGGGAGGGGCGGTCAATCAGCCCCAGCATTTT. Translating it yields CASSYSQGGAVNQPQHF.